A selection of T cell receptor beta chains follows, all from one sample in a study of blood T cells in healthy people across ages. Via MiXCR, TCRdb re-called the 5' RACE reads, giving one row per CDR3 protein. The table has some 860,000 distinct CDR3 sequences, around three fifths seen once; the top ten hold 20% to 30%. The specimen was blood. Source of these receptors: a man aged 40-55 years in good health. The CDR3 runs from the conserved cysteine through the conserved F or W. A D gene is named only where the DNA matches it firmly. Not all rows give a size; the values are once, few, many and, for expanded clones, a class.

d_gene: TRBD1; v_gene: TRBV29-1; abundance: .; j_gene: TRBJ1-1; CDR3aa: CSVEYDRVGTEAFF; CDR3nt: TGCAGCGTTGAATACGACAGGGTGGGCACTGAAGCTTTCTTT
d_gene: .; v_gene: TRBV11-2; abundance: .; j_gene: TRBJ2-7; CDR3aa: CASSLRRWVCFSVHGGDEQYF; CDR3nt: TGTGCCAGCAGCTTAAGGAGGTGGGTCTGCTTCTCGGTTCATGGTGGTGACGAGCAGTACTTC
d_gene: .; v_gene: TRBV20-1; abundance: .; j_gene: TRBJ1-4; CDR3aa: CSARDLGRLNEKLFF; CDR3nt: TGCAGTGCTAGAGATCTCGGGAGGTTGAATGAAAAACTGTTTTTT
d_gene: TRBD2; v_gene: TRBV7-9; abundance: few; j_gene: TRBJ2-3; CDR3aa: CASSPWTSPAQYF; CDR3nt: TGTGCCAGCAGCCCCTGGACTAGCCCCGCGCAGTATTTT
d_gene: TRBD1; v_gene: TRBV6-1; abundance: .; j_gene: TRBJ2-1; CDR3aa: CASSVEDRGNNEQFF; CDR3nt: TGTGCCAGCAGTGTGGAGGACAGGGGTAACAATGAGCAGTTCTTC
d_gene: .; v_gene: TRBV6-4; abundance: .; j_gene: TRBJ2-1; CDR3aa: CASSTIRGSRNEQFF; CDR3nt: TGTGCCAGCAGTACCATCAGGGGATCACGGAATGAGCAGTTCTTC
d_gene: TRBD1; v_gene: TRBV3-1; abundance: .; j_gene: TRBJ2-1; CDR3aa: CASSQPGQGANEQFF; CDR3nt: TGTGCCAGCAGCCAACCCGGACAGGGTGCTAATGAGCAGTTCTTC
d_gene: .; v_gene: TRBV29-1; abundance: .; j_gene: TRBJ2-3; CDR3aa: CSSEGLATDTQYF; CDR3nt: TGCAGCTCAGAAGGTTTGGCCACAGATACGCAGTATTTT
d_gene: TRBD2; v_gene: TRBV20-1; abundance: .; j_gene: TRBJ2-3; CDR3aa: CSANSYPGGITDTQYF; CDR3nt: TGCAGTGCAAACTCTTATCCGGGGGGAATAACAGATACGCAGTATTTT
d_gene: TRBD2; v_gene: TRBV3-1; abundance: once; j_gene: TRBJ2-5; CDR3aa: CASSQPLAGEETQYF; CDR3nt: TGTGCCAGCAGCCAACCACTAGCGGGAGAAGAGACCCAGTACTTC
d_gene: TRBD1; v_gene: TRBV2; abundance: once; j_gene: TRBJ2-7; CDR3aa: CASRNRWDRGPYEQYF; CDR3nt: TGTGCCAGCAGGAACCGCTGGGACAGGGGGCCTTACGAGCAGTACTTC
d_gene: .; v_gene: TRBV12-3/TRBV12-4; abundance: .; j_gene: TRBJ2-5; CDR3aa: CANTSRQETQYF; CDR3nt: TGTGCCAACACCAGTCGCCAAGAGACCCAGTACTTC
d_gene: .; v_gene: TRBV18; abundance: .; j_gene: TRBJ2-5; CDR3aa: CASSPLHLQETQYF; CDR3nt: TGTGCCAGCTCACCACTACACCTCCAAGAGACCCAGTACTTC
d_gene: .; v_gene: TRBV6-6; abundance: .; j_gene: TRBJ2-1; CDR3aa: CASSYSGAEGFF; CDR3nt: TGTGCCAGCAGTTACTCGGGGGCAGAGGGGTTCTTC
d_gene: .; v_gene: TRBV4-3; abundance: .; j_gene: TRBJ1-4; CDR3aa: CASSQEGFSGVEKLFF; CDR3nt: TGCGCCAGCAGCCAAGAAGGGTTTTCTGGTGTAGAAAAACTGTTTTTT
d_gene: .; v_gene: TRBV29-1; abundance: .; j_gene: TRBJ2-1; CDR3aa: CSANVGGNEQFF; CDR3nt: TGCAGCGCCAATGTGGGGGGTAATGAGCAGTTCTTC
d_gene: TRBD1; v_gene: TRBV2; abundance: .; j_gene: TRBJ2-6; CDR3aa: CASSKRGDRGRSSGANVLTF; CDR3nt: TGTGCCAGCAGTAAACGCGGGGACAGGGGGCGCTCATCTGGGGCCAACGTCCTGACTTTC
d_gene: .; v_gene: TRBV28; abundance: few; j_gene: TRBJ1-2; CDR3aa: CASSLSLGTYGYTF; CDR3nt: TGTGCCAGCAGTTTATCCCTAGGGACCTATGGCTACACCTTC
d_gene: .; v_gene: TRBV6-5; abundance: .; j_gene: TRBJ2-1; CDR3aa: CASSWKTTGRGEQFF; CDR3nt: TGTGCCAGCAGTTGGAAGACTACCGGGCGTGGTGAGCAGTTCTTC
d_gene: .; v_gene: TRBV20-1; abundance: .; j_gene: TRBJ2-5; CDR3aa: CSASEGDQETQYF; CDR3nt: TGCAGTGCTAGTGAGGGGGACCAAGAGACCCAGTACTTC
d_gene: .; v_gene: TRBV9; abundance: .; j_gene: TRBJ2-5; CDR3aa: CASSVGKGTQYF; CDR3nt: TGTGCCAGCAGCGTCGGGAAAGGGACCCAGTACTTC
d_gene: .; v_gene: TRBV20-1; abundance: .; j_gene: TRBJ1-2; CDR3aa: CSARVAGDFGGYTF; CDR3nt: TGCAGTGCTAGAGTTGCGGGGGATTTTGGTGGCTACACCTTC
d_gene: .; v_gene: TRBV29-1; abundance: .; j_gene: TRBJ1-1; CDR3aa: CSVDIRQIEAFF; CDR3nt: TGCAGCGTTGATATTAGACAAATTGAAGCTTTCTTT
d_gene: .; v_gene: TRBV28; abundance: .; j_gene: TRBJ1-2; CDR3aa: CASSGWGHPGYTF; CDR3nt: TGTGCCAGCAGTGGATGGGGACATCCTGGCTACACCTTC
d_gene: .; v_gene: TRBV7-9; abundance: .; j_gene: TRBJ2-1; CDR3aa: CASSPRLIYEQFF; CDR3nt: TGTGCCAGCAGCCCTAGACTGATCTACGAGCAGTTCTTC
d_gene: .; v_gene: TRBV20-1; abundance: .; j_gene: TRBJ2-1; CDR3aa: CSARRPTGAYNEQFF; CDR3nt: TGCAGTGCTAGACGTCCGACAGGCGCCTACAATGAGCAGTTCTTC
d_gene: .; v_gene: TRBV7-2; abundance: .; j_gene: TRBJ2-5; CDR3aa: CASSLALYRSDQETQYF; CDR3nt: TGTGCCAGCAGCTTAGCGCTATACCGCTCGGATCAAGAGACCCAGTACTTC
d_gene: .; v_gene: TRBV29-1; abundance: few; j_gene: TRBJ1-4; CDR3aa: CSVGLATNEKLFF; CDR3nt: TGCAGCGTTGGACTGGCAACTAATGAAAAACTGTTTTTT
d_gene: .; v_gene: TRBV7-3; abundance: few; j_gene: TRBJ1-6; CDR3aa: CASSLMGGENSPLHF; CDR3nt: TGTGCCAGCAGCTTAATGGGGGGCGAAAATTCACCCCTCCACTTT
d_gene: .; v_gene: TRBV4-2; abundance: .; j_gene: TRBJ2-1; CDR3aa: CASSGLADYNEQFF; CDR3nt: TGTGCCAGCAGCGGGCTAGCAGATTACAATGAGCAGTTCTTC
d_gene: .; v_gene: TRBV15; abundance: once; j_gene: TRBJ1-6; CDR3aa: CATSRVSSYNSPLHF; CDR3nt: TGTGCCACCAGCAGAGTAAGCTCCTATAATTCACCCCTCCACTTT
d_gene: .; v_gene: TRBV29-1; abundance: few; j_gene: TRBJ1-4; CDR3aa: CSVETPYGEKLFF; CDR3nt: TGCAGCGTTGAAACCCCCTATGGGGAAAAACTGTTTTTT
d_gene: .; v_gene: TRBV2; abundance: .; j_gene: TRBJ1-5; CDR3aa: CASSVLGADQPQHF; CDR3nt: TGTGCCAGCAGTGTTCTGGGGGCGGATCAACCCCAGCATTTT
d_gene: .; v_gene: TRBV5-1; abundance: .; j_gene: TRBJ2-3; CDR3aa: CASRMGRGSLKHTDTQYF; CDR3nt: TGCGCCAGCAGAATGGGCAGGGGATCCCTCAAGCACACAGATACGCAGTATTTT
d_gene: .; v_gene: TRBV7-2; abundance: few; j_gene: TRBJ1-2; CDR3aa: CASSPGGDIAYGYTF; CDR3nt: TGTGCCAGCAGCCCCGGCGGGGATATCGCCTATGGCTACACCTTC
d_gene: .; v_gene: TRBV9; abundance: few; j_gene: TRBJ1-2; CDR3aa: CASSVAPDAYGYTF; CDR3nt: TGTGCCAGCAGCGTAGCCCCGGATGCCTATGGCTACACCTTC
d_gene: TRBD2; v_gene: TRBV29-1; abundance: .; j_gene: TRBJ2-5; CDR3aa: CSVDQRGGLQETQYF; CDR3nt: TGCAGCGTTGATCAGCGGGGGGGCTTACAAGAGACCCAGTACTTC
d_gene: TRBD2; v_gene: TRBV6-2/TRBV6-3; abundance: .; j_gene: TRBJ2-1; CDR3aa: CASSQRLAGERRIEQFF; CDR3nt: TGTGCCAGCAGTCAAAGACTAGCGGGAGAGAGGCGCATTGAGCAGTTCTTC
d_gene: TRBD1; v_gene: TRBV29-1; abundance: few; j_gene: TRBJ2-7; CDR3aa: CSVRDRGREQYF; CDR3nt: TGCAGCGTCCGGGACAGGGGCCGGGAGCAGTACTTC
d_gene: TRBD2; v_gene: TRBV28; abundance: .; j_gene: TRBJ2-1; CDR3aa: CASSLRGLAGVVFF; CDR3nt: TGTGCCAGCAGTTTGCGGGGACTAGCGGGAGTGGTGTTCTTC
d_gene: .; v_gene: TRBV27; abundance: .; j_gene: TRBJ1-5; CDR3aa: CASSPQGALRPQHF; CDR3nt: TGTGCCAGCAGTCCACAGGGAGCCCTCCGGCCCCAGCATTTT
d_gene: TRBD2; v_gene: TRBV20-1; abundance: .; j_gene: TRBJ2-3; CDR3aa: CSASLRGRGGTDTQYF; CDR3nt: TGCAGTGCTAGCCTCCGGGGGCGGGGGGGCACAGATACGCAGTATTTT
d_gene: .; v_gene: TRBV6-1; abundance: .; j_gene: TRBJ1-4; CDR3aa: CAGGAETNEKLFF; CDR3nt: TGTGCCGGGGGTGCAGAAACTAATGAAAAACTGTTTTTT
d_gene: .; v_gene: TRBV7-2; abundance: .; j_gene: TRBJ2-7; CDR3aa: CASSLVQDYEQYF; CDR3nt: TGTGCCAGCAGCTTAGTCCAGGACTACGAGCAGTACTTC